Listed here is a single T cell receptor (beta chain). How the authors handled the data: Amplification of reference gene primers provided the estimated nucleated cell counts. Assay: immunoSEQ multiplex PCR; the TCRdb copy retains only in-frame clones and omits some. V, J and clone size were drawn from that table, and D and trimming were deduced from the DNA. The sample lists roughly 81,000 clones, around 88% occurring once. The data belong to a study of blood T cell repertoires in COVID-19. Overall study context: Italy, Spain and the United States were the sources of the convalescent and acute COVID-19 samples. T cells, B-cell-depleted T cells, or PBMCs supplied cDNA or gDNA.

The V and J ends lost 3 bases and 7 bases respectively, with 10 bases between them. There are 12 residues in the CDR3. Germline CDR1 is LGHNA and CDR2 is YNFKEQ. This receptor was taken from a man younger than 45 with acute or convalescent COVID-19. The sample taken for sequencing was peripheral blood. The J gene is TRBJ2-7, the V gene TRBV4-2; D not certain. CDR3 protein: CASSQAAGEQYF. In DNA form, the CDR3 reads TGTGCCAGCAGCCAGGCCGCCGGGGAGCAGTACTTC.